A selection of T cell receptor beta chains follows, all from one sample in a study of shared clonotypes between healthy human individuals. The method was immunoSEQ multiplex PCR; TCRdb's version includes in-frame clones alone and lacks a portion of them. The sample carries millions of clones, about 93% recorded once. The sequenced sample consisted of naive CD8+ T cells from PBMCs. The receptors come from a man younger than 30 in good health. Some clones in this sample may be carry-over from other donors' samples. Each CDR3 is given with its conserved first and last residue. A D gene is named only where the DNA matches it firmly. Clone size is not always given. Where it is, it says once, few, many or a class for expanded clones.

j_call,d_call,v_call,clone_size,cdr3_aa,cdr3_nt
TRBJ1-5,.,TRBV27,.,CASSSNPGHRSNQPQHF,TGTGCCAGCAGTTCAAACCCGGGACATCGTAGCAATCAGCCCCAGCATTTT
TRBJ1-3,TRBD1,TRBV4-2,.,CASSQPPGTAGNTIYF,TGTGCCAGCAGCCAACCACCGGGGACAGCCGGAAACACCATATATTTT
TRBJ1-4,TRBD1,TRBV9,.,CASSGTDRKLFF,TGTGCCAGCAGTGGGACAGACCGAAAACTGTTTTTT
TRBJ2-7,.,TRBV15,.,CATSREGSSYEQYF,TGTGCCACCAGCAGAGAAGGCAGCTCCTACGAGCAGTACTTC
TRBJ1-4,TRBD1,TRBV27,.,CASSWTGGAYEKLFF,TGTGCCAGCAGCTGGACAGGGGGCGCGTACGAAAAACTGTTTTTT
TRBJ2-1,TRBD2,TRBV14,.,CASSRAGRTSGMYNEQFF,TGTGCCAGCAGCCGGGCCGGGAGGACTAGCGGGATGTACAATGAGCAGTTCTTC
TRBJ2-3,.,TRBV9,.,CASSVGSGTDTQYF,TGTGCCAGCAGCGTAGGTAGCGGAACAGATACGCAGTATTTT
TRBJ2-1,.,TRBV6-5,.,CASGTLHPHNEQFF,TGTGCCAGCGGGACTCTCCATCCGCACAATGAGCAGTTCTTC
TRBJ2-7,.,TRBV15,.,CATGPGIGAYEQYF,TGTGCCACCGGACCCGGGATTGGGGCCTACGAGCAGTACTTC
TRBJ2-1,.,TRBV5-1,.,CASSLEKGIDEQFF,TGCGCCAGCAGCTTGGAAAAAGGGATCGATGAGCAGTTCTTC
TRBJ1-2,.,TRBV6-6,once,CASTLSREGYTF,TGTGCCAGCACCTTGTCTCGAGAGGGCTACACCTTC
TRBJ2-7,TRBD2,TRBV29-1,.,CSVFGTSGRASYEQYF,TGCAGCGTTTTCGGGACTAGCGGGAGGGCCTCCTACGAGCAGTACTTC
TRBJ1-1,TRBD1,TRBV9,.,CASSAIGQGSTEAFF,TGTGCCAGCAGCGCAATCGGACAGGGAAGCACTGAAGCTTTCTTT
TRBJ1-2,.,TRBV7-9,.,CASSLGVNYGYTF,TGTGCCAGCAGCTTAGGGGTTAACTATGGCTACACCTTC
TRBJ2-2,.,TRBV9,.,CASSATRGGQTRTGELFF,TGTGCCAGCAGTGCTACAAGGGGGGGACAAACACGCACCGGGGAGCTGTTTTTT
TRBJ2-1,.,TRBV29-1,.,CSVEGGQISYNEQFF,TGCAGCGTTGAAGGTGGGCAAATCTCCTACAATGAGCAGTTCTTC
TRBJ1-2,.,TRBV7-8,.,CASSATGAASPYGYTF,TGTGCCAGCAGCGCGACGGGGGCCGCCAGTCCGTATGGCTACACCTTC
TRBJ1-1,TRBD1,TRBV7-9,.,CASSLGRGAQEAFF,TGTGCCAGCAGCTTAGGCAGGGGGGCCCAAGAAGCTTTCTTT